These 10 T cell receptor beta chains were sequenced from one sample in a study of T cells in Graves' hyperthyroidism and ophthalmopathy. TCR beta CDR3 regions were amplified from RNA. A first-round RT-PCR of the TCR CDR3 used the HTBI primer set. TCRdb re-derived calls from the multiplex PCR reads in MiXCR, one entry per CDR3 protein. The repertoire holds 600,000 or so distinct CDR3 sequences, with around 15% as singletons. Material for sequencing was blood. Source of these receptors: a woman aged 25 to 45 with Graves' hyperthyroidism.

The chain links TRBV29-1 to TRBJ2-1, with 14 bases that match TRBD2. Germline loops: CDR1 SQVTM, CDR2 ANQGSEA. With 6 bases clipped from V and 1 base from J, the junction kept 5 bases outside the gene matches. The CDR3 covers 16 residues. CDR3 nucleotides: TGCAGCGTCGTTCGGACTAGCGGGAGGTCCTACAATGAGCAGTTCTTC. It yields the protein CSVVRTSGRSYNEQFF.

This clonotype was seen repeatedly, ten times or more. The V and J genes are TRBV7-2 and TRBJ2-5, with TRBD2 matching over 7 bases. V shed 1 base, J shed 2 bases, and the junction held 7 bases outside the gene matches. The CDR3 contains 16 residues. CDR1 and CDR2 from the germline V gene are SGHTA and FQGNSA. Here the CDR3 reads CASSLVFQRGQETQYF. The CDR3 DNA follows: TGTGCCAGCAGCTTAGTGTTCCAGCGGGGACAAGAGACCCAGTACTTC.

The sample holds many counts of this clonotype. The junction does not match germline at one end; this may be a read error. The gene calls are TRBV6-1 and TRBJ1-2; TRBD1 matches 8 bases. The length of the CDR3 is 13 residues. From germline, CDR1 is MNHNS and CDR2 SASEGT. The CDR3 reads CASSQTGDYGYTF. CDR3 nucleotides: TGCGCCAGCAGCCAGACAGGGGACTATGGCTACACCTTC.

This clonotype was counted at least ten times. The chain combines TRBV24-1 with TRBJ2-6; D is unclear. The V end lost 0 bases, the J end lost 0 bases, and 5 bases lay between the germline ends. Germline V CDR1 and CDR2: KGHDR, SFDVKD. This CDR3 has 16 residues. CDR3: CATSDLLSSGANVLTF. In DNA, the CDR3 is TGTGCCACCAGTGATTTGCTGAGCTCTGGGGCCAACGTCCTGACTTTC.

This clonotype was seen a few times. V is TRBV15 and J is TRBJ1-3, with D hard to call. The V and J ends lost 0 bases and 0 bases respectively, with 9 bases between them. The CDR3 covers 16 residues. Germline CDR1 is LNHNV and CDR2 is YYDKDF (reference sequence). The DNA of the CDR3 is TGTGCCACCAGCAGAGATGGCCTAGACTCTGGAAACACCATATATTTT. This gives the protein CATSRDGLDSGNTIYF.

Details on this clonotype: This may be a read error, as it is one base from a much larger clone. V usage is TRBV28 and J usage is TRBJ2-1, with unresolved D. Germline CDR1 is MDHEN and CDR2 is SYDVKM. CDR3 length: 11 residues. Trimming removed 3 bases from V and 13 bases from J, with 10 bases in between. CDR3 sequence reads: CASSFLCYQFF. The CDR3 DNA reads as TGTGCCAGCAGTTTTTTGTGCTATCAGTTCTTC.

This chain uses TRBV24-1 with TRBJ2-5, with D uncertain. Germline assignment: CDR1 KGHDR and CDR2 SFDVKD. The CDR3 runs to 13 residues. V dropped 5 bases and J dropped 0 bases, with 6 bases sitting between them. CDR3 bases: TGTGCCACCAGTGGCGGCTACCAAGAGACCCAGTACTTC. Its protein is CATSGGYQETQYF.

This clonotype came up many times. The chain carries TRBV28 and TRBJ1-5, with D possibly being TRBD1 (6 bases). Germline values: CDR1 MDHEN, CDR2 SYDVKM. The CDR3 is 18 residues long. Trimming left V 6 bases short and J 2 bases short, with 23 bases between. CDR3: CASRDQGFVRNRNQPQHF. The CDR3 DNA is TGTGCCAGCAGGGATCAGGGGTTCGTACGGAATCGCAATCAGCCCCAGCATTTT. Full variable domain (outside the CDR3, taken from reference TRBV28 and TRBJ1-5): DVKVTQSSRYLVKRTGEKVFLECVQDMDHENMFWYRQDPGLGLRLIYFSYDVKMKEKGDIPEGYSVSREKKERFSLILESASTNQTSMYLCASRDQGFVRNRNQPQHFGDGTRLSIL.

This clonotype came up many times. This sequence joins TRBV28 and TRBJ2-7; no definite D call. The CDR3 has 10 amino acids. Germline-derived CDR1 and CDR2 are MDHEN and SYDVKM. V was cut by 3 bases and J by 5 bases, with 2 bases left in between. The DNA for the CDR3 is TGTGCCAGCAGTTTCCACGAGCAGTACTTC. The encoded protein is CASSFHEQYF.

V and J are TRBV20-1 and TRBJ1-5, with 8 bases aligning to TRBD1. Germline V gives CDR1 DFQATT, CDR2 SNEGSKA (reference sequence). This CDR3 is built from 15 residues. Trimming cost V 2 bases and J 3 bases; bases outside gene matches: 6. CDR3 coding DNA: TGCAGTGCTAGAAGGACAGGGTTTGACAATCAGCCCCAGCATTTT. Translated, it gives CSARRTGFDNQPQHF.